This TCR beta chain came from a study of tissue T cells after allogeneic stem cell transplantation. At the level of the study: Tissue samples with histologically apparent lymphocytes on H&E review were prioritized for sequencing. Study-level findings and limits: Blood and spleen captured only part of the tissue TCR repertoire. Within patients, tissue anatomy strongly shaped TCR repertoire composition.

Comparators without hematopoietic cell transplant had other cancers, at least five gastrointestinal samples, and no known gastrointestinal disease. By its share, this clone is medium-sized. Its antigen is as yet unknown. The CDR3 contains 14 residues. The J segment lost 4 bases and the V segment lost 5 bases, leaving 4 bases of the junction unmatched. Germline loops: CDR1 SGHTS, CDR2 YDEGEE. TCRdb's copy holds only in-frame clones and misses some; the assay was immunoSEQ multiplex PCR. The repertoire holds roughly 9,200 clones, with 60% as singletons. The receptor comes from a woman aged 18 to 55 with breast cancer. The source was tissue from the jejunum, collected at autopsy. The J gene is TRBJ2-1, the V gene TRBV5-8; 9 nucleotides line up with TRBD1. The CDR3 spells CASRDRGGYNEQFF. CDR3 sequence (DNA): TGTGCCAGCAGGGACAGGGGCGGGTACAATGAGCAGTTCTTC.